These T cell receptor beta chains were read from a single sample in a study of blood T cell repertoires in COVID-19. Sequenced by immunoSEQ multiplex PCR; TCRdb stores in-frame clones only, minus some. Among 95,000 to 150,000 clones listed, roughly 82% were seen once. The specimen sequenced was peripheral blood. These receptor sequences come from a human donor in a cohort sampled during active COVID-19. Both conserved end residues are part of each CDR3. Each record gives: clone size, D gene, V gene, J gene, CDR3 DNA, CDR3 protein. D genes are given only for firm matches. Only some rows state a clone size, as once, few, many or a class for expanded clones.

NA	TRBD1	TRBV6-2/TRBV6-3	TRBJ2-7	TGTGCCAGCAGTTACGAGGGGGCGAGTGGTGGCGAGCAGTACTTC	CASSYEGASGGEQYF
once	TRBD1	TRBV5-1	TRBJ1-2	TGCGCCAGCAGCTCGGGACAGGGCGGCTATGGCTACACCTTC	CASSSGQGGYGYTF
few	TRBD1	TRBV10-1	TRBJ1-2	TGCGCCAGCAGTGCTGGGACAGGGGTTGGCTACACCTTC	CASSAGTGVGYTF
once	NA	TRBV5-6	TRBJ2-7	TGTGCCAGCAGCTCGCTCGCGCACGAGCAGTACTTC	CASSSLAHEQYF
NA	NA	TRBV5-1	TRBJ1-1	TGCGCCAGCAGCTTGGACAGGGTCGCTGAAGCTTTCTTT	CASSLDRVAEAFF
NA	NA	TRBV11-2	TRBJ2-3	TGTGCCAGCAGCCCCGGACAGAGCACAGATACGCAGTATTTT	CASSPGQSTDTQYF
few	TRBD2	TRBV4-3	TRBJ2-3	TGCGCCAGCAGCCAAGATGGGACTAGCGGGATAACAGATACGCAGTATTTT	CASSQDGTSGITDTQYF
NA	NA	TRBV5-5	TRBJ1-2	TGTGCCAGCAGCGTACAGGGAGGGTACGGCTACACCTTC	CASSVQGGYGYTF
NA	NA	TRBV11-3	TRBJ1-1	TGTGCCAGCAGCTCCACACCGAACACTGAAGCTTTCTTT	CASSSTPNTEAFF
NA	TRBD2	TRBV7-2	TRBJ2-3	TGTGCCAGCAGCCTGCGGACTAGCGTGAGCACAGATACGCAGTATTTT	CASSLRTSVSTDTQYF
NA	TRBD2	TRBV11-2	TRBJ2-1	TGTGCCAGCACAGGACTAGCGGGAGCCCCCAACTACAATGAGCAGTTCTTC	CASTGLAGAPNYNEQFF
NA	NA	TRBV30	TRBJ2-7	TGTGCCTGGAGTGGGTCCGGTACCTACGAGCAGTACTTC	CAWSGSGTYEQYF
NA	TRBD2	TRBV5-1	TRBJ2-1	TGCGCCAGCAGCTTGGTTACTAGCGTATCGAATGAGCAGTTCTTC	CASSLVTSVSNEQFF
NA	NA	TRBV30	TRBJ2-6	TGTGCCTGGAGAGAGCCGGGGGCCAACGTCCTGACTTTC	CAWREPGANVLTF
NA	TRBD2	TRBV19	TRBJ2-1	TGTGCCAGTACAGTGACTAGCGGGGGTTACAATGAGCAGTTCTTC	CASTVTSGGYNEQFF
NA	NA	TRBV6-2/TRBV6-3	TRBJ2-3	TGTGCCAGCAGCCCTTTAACGCGTCGGGTGAGCACAGATACGCAGTATTTT	CASSPLTRRVSTDTQYF
NA	TRBD1	TRBV11-2	TRBJ2-1	TGTGCCAGCAGCTTAGTACAGGGGATCAATGAGCAGTTCTTC	CASSLVQGINEQFF
once	NA	TRBV3-1/TRBV3-2	TRBJ2-7	TGTGCCAGCAGCCAAGATCGGGCGGGCCCGTACGAGCAGTACTTC	CASSQDRAGPYEQYF
few	TRBD1	TRBV6-5	TRBJ2-1	TGTGCCAGCAGTTCCTCCTCAGGGGGCGATGAGCAGTTCTTC	CASSSSSGGDEQFF
NA	TRBD1	TRBV18	TRBJ1-2	TGTGCCAGCTCACCGTCTTCGGGACAGGGTCGGTATGGCTACACCTTC	CASSPSSGQGRYGYTF
NA	TRBD1	TRBV6-1	TRBJ2-5	TGTGCCAGCAGTGAATGGGGGACAGGGGGAGAGACCCAGTACTTC	CASSEWGTGGETQYF
NA	NA	TRBV19	TRBJ1-1	TGTGCCAGTAGTATAGGAGGGCGTAGGAACACTGAAGCTTTCTTT	CASSIGGRRNTEAFF
NA	TRBD1	TRBV29-1	TRBJ1-5	TGCAGCGCTCAGGGGGATAGCAATCAGCCCCAGCATTTT	CSAQGDSNQPQHF
NA	NA	TRBV5-6	TRBJ1-6	TGTGCCAGCAGCTTACAGGGAGAGTCACCCCTCCACTTT	CASSLQGESPLHF
NA	TRBD1	TRBV7-9	TRBJ2-6	TGTGCCAGCAGTCCTCGACAGGGGATCCCTGGGGCCAACGTCCTGACTTTC	CASSPRQGIPGANVLTF
NA	TRBD1	TRBV30	TRBJ2-5	TGTGCCTGGTTAACAGGGGGCGCCACCCAGTACTTC	CAWLTGGATQYF
NA	NA	TRBV3-1/TRBV3-2	TRBJ2-7	TGTGCCAGCAGCCAAGTGAGATACGAGCAGTACTTC	CASSQVRYEQYF
NA	TRBD1	TRBV15	TRBJ2-6	TGTGCCACGCGGGACAGGGTGAGCTCTGGGGCCAACGTCCTGACTTTC	CATRDRVSSGANVLTF
NA	TRBD1	TRBV6-5	TRBJ1-1	TGTGCCAGCAGGGGGTATGGGGGGACAGCGCCTGAAGCTTTCTTT	CASRGYGGTAPEAFF
NA	NA	TRBV9	TRBJ2-3	TGTGCCAGCAGCGACAGGGAAGGGGTCCCCACAGATACGCAGTATTTT	CASSDREGVPTDTQYF
few	NA	TRBV7-6	TRBJ1-3	TGTGCCAGCAGCTTACGCGGGGGACCCTCTGGAAACACCATATATTTT	CASSLRGGPSGNTIYF
NA	NA	TRBV6-4	TRBJ1-1	TGTGCCAGCAGATTACACATGAACACTGAAGCTTTCTTT	CASRLHMNTEAFF
NA	TRBD2	TRBV11-3	TRBJ2-7	TGTGCCAGCAGCCCCGGGGGTAGCGGGGGCGAGCAGTACTTC	CASSPGGSGGEQYF
NA	NA	TRBV29-1	TRBJ2-1	TGCAGCGTTGTCCGGGACCCCGAACCCGGCATAGGGGGGGATGAGCAGTTCTTC	CSVVRDPEPGIGGDEQFF
NA	NA	TRBV7-8	TRBJ1-4	TGTGCCAGCAGCTACGACAGGAGAACTAATGAAAAACTGTTTTTT	CASSYDRRTNEKLFF
NA	TRBD1	TRBV15	TRBJ2-1	TGTGCCACCAGCAGATGGGGACAGGGGGACAATGAGCAGTTCTTC	CATSRWGQGDNEQFF
NA	NA	TRBV9	TRBJ2-1	TGTGCCAGCAGCGGATTGACTGGGTCCTACAATGAGCAGTTCTTC	CASSGLTGSYNEQFF
NA	TRBD2	TRBV7-2	TRBJ2-5	TGTGCCAGCAGCTTAGGGGCGGGAGGGGGCTTGGTTGAGACCCAGTACTTC	CASSLGAGGGLVETQYF
NA	NA	TRBV30	TRBJ2-1	TGTGCCTGGAGTGGGGTAGGGGGCGTGTTTGGCGGGAAGTACAATTACAATGAGCAGTTCTTC	CAWSGVGGVFGGKYNYNEQFF
NA	TRBD1	TRBV18	TRBJ1-1	TGTGCCAGCTCACCAGAACCGGACAGGTATTGGAAAGCTTTCTTT	CASSPEPDRYWKAFF
NA	TRBD2	TRBV27	TRBJ2-3	TGTGCCAGCAGTTTGGCGGGGGCAGATACGCAGTATTTT	CASSLAGADTQYF
NA	NA	TRBV6-4	TRBJ2-1	TGTGCCAGCAGTGACTCGGGCGGGTCTTACAATGGGCAGTTCTTC	CASSDSGGSYNGQFF
NA	TRBD2	TRBV10-3	TRBJ2-7	TGTGCCATCAGTGAGAGTAGCGGGAGCTACGAGCAGTACTTC	CAISESSGSYEQYF
NA	NA	TRBV3-1/TRBV3-2	TRBJ2-5	TGTGCCAGCAGCCAAGAGCACCGGTGGCGGATCCAAGAGACCCAGTACTTC	CASSQEHRWRIQETQYF
NA	NA	TRBV6-2/TRBV6-3	TRBJ2-7	TGTGCCAGTAGCAATCAGGGCGGCGAGCAGTACTTC	CASSNQGGEQYF
NA	TRBD2	TRBV14	TRBJ2-7	TGTGCCAGCAGCCCTGACCGGACTAGCACCTACGAGCAGTACTTC	CASSPDRTSTYEQYF
NA	TRBD2	TRBV4-1	TRBJ2-1	TGCGCCAGCAGCCAAGATGGGTGGGAGGGAGAGCAGTTCTTC	CASSQDGWEGEQFF
NA	NA	TRBV10-1	TRBJ2-7	TGCGCCAGCAGTGAGGTGGCGCGGGCCAACGAGCAGTACTTC	CASSEVARANEQYF
once	TRBD1	TRBV4-1	TRBJ1-4	TGCGCCAGCAGCCATCCACAGGGGGTGGAGGAAAAACTGTTTTTT	CASSHPQGVEEKLFF
NA	TRBD2	TRBV7-9	TRBJ2-1	TGTGCCAGCAGCCCCAGGACTAGCGGAGCGGACAATGAGCAGTTCTTC	CASSPRTSGADNEQFF
NA	TRBD1	TRBV6-2/TRBV6-3	TRBJ1-4	TGTGCCAGCAGTCGACAGGGGGCGGCTAATGAAAAACTGTTTTTT	CASSRQGAANEKLFF
NA	TRBD1	TRBV19	TRBJ2-6	TGTGCCAGTAGTCGGACAGGAAGGTCTGGGGCCAACGTCCTGACTTTC	CASSRTGRSGANVLTF